This TCR beta chain was retrieved from a study of blood T cells in healthy people across ages. Isolated per sample were at least 6 million PBMCs. Study-level findings and limits: Per million T cells, TCR beta diversity dropped about linearly as age rose.

Note on this clonotype: Its antigen is still unknown.

Primers used in a second PCR of about 7 to 12 cycles were a sample-barcoded 5' primer and a J-beta primer mix. Each CDR3 protein gets one entry after TCRdb re-called the 5' RACE reads with MiXCR. This table has hundreds of thousands of distinct CDR3 sequences, around 48% appearing once. The CDR3 length is 15 residues. CDR1 LGHNA and CDR2 YSLEER come from the germline V gene. The V segment lost 2 bases and the J segment 5 bases; nucleotides outside the gene matches: 7. The V gene is TRBV4-3, the J gene TRBJ2-3; 7 bases line up with TRBD1. The sequence came from a young man in good health. Sequencing input: blood. The CDR3 DNA reads TGCGCCAGCAGCCAATTTAGTAGACAGGGAGATACGCAGTATTTT. Translated: CASSQFSRQGDTQYF.